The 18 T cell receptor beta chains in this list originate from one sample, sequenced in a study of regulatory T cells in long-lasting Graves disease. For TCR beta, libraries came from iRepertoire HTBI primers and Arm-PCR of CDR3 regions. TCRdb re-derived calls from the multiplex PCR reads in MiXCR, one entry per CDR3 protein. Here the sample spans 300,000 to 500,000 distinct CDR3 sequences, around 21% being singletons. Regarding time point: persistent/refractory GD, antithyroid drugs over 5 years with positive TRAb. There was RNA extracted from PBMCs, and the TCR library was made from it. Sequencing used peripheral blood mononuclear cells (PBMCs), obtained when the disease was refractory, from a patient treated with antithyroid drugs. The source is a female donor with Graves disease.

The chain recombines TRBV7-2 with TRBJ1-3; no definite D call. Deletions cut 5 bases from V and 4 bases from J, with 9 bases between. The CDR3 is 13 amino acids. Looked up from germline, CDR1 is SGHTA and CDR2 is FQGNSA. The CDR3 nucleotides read TGTGCCAGCAGCCTAACTCAGGGAAACACCATATATTTT. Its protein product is CASSLTQGNTIYF.

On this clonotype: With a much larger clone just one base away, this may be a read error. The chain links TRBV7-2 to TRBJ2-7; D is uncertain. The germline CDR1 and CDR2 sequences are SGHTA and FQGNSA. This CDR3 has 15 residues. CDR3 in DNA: TGTGCCAGCAGCTTAGGGATCGGGTACTCCTGCGAGCAGTACTTC. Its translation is CASSLGIGYSCEQYF.

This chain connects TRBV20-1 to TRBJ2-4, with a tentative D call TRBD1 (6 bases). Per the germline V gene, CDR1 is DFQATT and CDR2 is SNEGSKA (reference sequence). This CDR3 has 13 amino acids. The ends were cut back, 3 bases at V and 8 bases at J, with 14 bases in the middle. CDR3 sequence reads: CSARRTADYIQYF. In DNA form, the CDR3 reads TGCAGTGCTAGGAGGACAGCTGACTACATTCAGTACTTC.

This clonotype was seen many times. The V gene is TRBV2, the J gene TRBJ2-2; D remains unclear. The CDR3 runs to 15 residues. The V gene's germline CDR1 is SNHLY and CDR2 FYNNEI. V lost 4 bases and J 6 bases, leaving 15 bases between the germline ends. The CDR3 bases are TGTGCCAGCAGTGCAGGAAGGGTGTTTCCCGGGGAGCTGTTTTTT. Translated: CASSAGRVFPGELFF.

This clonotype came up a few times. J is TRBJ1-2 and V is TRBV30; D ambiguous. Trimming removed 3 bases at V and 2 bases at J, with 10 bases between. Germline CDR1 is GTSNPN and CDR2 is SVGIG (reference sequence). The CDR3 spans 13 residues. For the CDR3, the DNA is TGTGCCTGGAGAGGCCGGGGAAACTATGGCTACACCTTC. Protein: CAWRGRGNYGYTF.

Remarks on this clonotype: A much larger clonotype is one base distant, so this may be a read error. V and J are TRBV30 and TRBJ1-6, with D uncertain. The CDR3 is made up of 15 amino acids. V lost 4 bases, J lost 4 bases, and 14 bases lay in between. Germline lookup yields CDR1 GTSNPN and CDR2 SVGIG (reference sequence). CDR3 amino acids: CAWNHGRSYNSPLHF. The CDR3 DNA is TGTGCCTGGAATCATGGACGTAGTTATAATTCACCCCTCCACTTT.

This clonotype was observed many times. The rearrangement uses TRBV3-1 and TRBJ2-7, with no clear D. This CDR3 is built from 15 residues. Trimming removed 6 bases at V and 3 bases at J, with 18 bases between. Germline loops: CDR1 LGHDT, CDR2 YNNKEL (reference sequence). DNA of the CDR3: TGTGCCAGCAGTCAGACAAATGTTTTTGGCTACGAGCAGTACTTC. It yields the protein CASSQTNVFGYEQYF.

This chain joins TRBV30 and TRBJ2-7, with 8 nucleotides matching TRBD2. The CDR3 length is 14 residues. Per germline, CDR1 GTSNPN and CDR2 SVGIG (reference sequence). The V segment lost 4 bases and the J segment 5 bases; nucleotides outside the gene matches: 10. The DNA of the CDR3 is TGTGCCTGGACCCCCGGGAGGGATCCCCACGAGCAGTACTTC. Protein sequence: CAWTPGRDPHEQYF.

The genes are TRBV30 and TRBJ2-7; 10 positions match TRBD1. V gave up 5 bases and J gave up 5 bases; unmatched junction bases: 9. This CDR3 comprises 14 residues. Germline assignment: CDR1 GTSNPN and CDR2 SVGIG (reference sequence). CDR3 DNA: TGTGCCTGGGAGACCGGGACAGGGGTAAACGAGCAGTACTTC. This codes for CAWETGTGVNEQYF.

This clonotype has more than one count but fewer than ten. The CDR3 region has the DNA TGTGCCAGCAGTTTAGCGTCACCCATTCCTGAAAAACTGTTTTTT. Residues: CASSLASPIPEKLFF. This chain connects TRBV12-3 or TRBV12-4 to TRBJ1-4; D is uncertain. This CDR3 comprises 15 residues. The V gene lost 0 bases and the J gene lost 7 bases, with 12 bases spanning the gap.

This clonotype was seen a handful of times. The chain's CDR3 is CASSLWAGGTSGESYNEQFF. The DNA for the CDR3 is TGCGCCAGCAGCTTGTGGGCAGGGGGGACTAGCGGAGAATCCTACAATGAGCAGTTCTTC. The chain has TRBV5-1 and TRBJ2-1, with 11 bases lining up with TRBD2. Losses at the gene ends were 1 base for V and 1 base for J; bases not matched to a gene: 13. The length of the CDR3 is 20 residues. Germline V CDR1 and CDR2: SGHRS, YFSETQ.

In DNA, the CDR3 is TGTGCCAGCAGTTTGCCCTTCTCCTACGAGCAGTACTTC. This translates into CASSLPFSYEQYF. This rearrangement joins TRBV28 to TRBJ2-7, with D hard to call. V was shortened by 3 bases and J by 0 bases, with 6 bases between the two germline ends. Germline-derived CDR1 and CDR2 are MDHEN and SYDVKM. This CDR3 spans 13 amino acids. The full variable domain, completed using reference TRBV28 and TRBJ2-7, is DVKVTQSSRYLVKRTGEKVFLECVQDMDHENMFWYRQDPGLGLRLIYFSYDVKMKEKGDIPEGYSVSREKKERFSLILESASTNQTSMYLCASSLPFSYEQYFGPGTRLTVT.

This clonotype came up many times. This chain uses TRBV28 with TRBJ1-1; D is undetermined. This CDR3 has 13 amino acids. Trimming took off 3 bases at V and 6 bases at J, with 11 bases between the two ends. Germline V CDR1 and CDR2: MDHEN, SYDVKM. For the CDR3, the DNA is TGTGCCAGCAGTTTGGGCAGTTCCCCTGAAGCTTTCTTT. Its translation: CASSLGSSPEAFF.

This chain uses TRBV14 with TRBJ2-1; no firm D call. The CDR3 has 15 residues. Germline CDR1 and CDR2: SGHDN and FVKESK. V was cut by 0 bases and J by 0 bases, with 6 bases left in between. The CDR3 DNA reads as TGTGCCAGCAGCCAAGAGAGTTACTCCTACAATGAGCAGTTCTTC. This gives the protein CASSQESYSYNEQFF. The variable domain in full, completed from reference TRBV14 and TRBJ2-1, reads EAGVTQFPSHSVIEKGQTVTLRCDPISGHDNLYWYRRVMGKEIKFLLHFVKESKQDESGMPNNRFLAERTGGTYSTLKVQPAELEDSGVYFCASSQESYSYNEQFFGPGTRLTVL.

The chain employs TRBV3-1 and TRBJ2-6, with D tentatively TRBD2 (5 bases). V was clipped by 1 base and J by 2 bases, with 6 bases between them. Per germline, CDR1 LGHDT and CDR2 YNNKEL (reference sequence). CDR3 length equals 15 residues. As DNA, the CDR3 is TGTGCCAGCAGCCAAGGGGGAGCTGGGGCCAACGTCCTGACTTTC. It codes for CASSQGGAGANVLTF.

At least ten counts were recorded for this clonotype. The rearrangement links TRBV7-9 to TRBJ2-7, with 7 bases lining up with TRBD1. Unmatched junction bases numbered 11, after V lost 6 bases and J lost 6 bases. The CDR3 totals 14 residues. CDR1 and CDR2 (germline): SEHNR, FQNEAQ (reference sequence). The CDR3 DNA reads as TGTGCCAGCAGTTCACAGGGGTTCGGGGCCGAGCAGTACTTC. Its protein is CASSSQGFGAEQYF.

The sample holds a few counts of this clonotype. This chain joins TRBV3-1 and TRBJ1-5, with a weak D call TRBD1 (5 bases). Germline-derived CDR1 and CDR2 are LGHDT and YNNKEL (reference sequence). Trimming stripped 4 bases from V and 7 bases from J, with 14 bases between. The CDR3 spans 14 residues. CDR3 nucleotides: TGTGCCAGCAGCCGCTCGGGGGACGGCCAGCCCCAGCATTTT. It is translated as CASSRSGDGQPQHF.

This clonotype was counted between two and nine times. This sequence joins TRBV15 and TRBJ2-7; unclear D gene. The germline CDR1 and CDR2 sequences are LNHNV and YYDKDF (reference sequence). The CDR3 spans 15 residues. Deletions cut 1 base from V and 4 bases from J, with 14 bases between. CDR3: CATSRVGSGFYEQYF. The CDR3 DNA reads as TGTGCCACCAGCAGAGTTGGGTCCGGGTTTTACGAGCAGTACTTC.